This passage covers 30 T cell receptor beta chains from one sample sequenced in a study of blood T cell repertoires in COVID-19. Measured with immunoSEQ multiplex PCR; TCRdb has only the in-frame clones, and not every one. The data contain roughly 170,000 clones, more than 65% of them singletons. Sequenced material: PBMCs or T cells enriched from blood (not recorded which). The source of these receptors is a woman aged 40 to 55 with acute COVID-19.

The V gene is TRBV29-1, the J gene TRBJ1-1; D not resolved. V was clipped by 2 bases and J by 6 bases, with 13 bases between them. The germline CDR1 and CDR2 sequences are SQVTM and ANQGSEA. The CDR3 loop spans 13 amino acids. DNA for the CDR3: TGCAGCGTTGAAACCCTCACAGTTGCTGAAGCTTTCTTT. This sequence encodes CSVETLTVAEAFF.

The chain links TRBV9 to TRBJ2-1; D unresolved. Germline values: CDR1 SGDLS, CDR2 YYNGEE. The CDR3 loop spans 16 amino acids. Trimming stripped 1 base from V and 0 bases from J, with 11 bases between. DNA for the CDR3: TGTGCCAGCAGCGTACTGGGCCAAAGCTCCTACAATGAGCAGTTCTTC. It yields the protein CASSVLGQSSYNEQFF.

Ten or more counts support this clone. This chain links TRBV10-3 with TRBJ2-5; TRBD1 agrees at 11 bases. CDR3 length: 17 residues. Germline V gene lookup returns CDR1 ENHRY and CDR2 SYGVKD. V shed 0 bases, J shed 1 base, and the junction held 4 bases outside the gene matches. The CDR3 loop reads CAISESRGTGGQETQYF. The CDR3 nucleotides are TGTGCCATCAGTGAGTCGAGGGGGACAGGGGGCCAAGAGACCCAGTACTTC.

The chain joins TRBV25-1 to TRBJ2-3; 11 positions agree with TRBD2. Germline values: CDR1 MGHDK, CDR2 SYGVNS. The CDR3 totals 14 residues. V trimming: 5 bases; J trimming: 6 bases; junction bases outside the gene matches: 4. This chain's CDR3 is CASSLAGGHDTQYF. CDR3 sequence (DNA): TGTGCCAGCAGTTTAGCGGGAGGGCACGATACGCAGTATTTT.

There are many counts of this clone. The chain recombines TRBV19 with TRBJ1-1; weak D call: TRBD1 (5 bases). V shed 5 bases and J shed 0 bases, with 22 bases lying between them. The germline V gene encodes CDR1 LNHDA and CDR2 SQIVND (reference sequence). This CDR3 region has 18 residues. The CDR3: CASSPGGLYSRMNTEAFF. The CDR3 nucleotides are TGTGCCAGTAGTCCGGGGGGATTATATTCCCGAATGAACACTGAAGCTTTCTTT.

The V gene is TRBV29-1, the J gene TRBJ2-5; TRBD2 matches 9 bases. After removal of 4 bases from V and 3 bases from J, the junction contained 3 bases not matched to a gene. Germline CDR1 and CDR2: SQVTM and ANQGSEA. This CDR3 is built from 13 residues. CDR3 amino acids: CSVAASGKETQYF. The DNA for the CDR3 is TGCAGCGTTGCGGCTAGCGGGAAAGAGACCCAGTACTTC.

The V gene is TRBV30, the J gene TRBJ1-2; D is possibly TRBD1 (6 bases). Per germline, CDR1 GTSNPN and CDR2 SVGIG (reference sequence). Deletions cut 3 bases from V and 8 bases from J, with 13 bases between. CDR3 length equals 12 residues. The CDR3 region has the DNA TGTGCCTGGAGAGACAGGTCCTTCGGCTACACCTTC. Protein: CAWRDRSFGYTF.

The J gene is TRBJ2-5, the V gene TRBV4-1; 13 bases agree with TRBD2. CDR3 size: 16 residues. CDR1 and CDR2 (germline): MGHRA, YSYEKL. V gave up 6 bases and J gave up 5 bases; unmatched junction bases: 9. In DNA, the CDR3 is TGCGCCAGCAGACACACTAGCGGGAGGGCCACGGAGACCCAGTACTTC. Its translation is CASRHTSGRATETQYF.

The V and J genes are TRBV28 and TRBJ2-5; TRBD2 aligns across 8 bases. After removal of 6 bases from V and 9 bases from J, the junction contained 15 bases not matched to a gene. Germline loops: CDR1 MDHEN, CDR2 SYDVKM. The CDR3 loop spans 15 amino acids. This CDR3 reads CASRGGRSGGEAQYF. The CDR3 region has the DNA TGTGCCAGCAGGGGCGGGAGGTCAGGTGGTGAGGCCCAGTACTTC.

This clone was found a few times. The chain couples TRBV3-1 (or the pseudogene TRBV3-2) to TRBJ1-4; 7 nucleotides match TRBD1. This CDR3 spans 20 amino acids. Per germline, CDR1 LGHDT and CDR2 YNNKEL (reference sequence). The V and J ends lost 4 bases and 3 bases, in that order; junction bases with no gene match: 20. The CDR3 reads CASSPQPGQTGYSANEKLFF. The CDR3 bases are TGTGCCAGCAGCCCCCAACCGGGACAGACGGGGTACTCGGCTAATGAAAAACTGTTTTTT.

The rearrangement uses TRBV7-9 and TRBJ2-1; 10 positions match TRBD2. Germline loops: CDR1 SEHNR, CDR2 FQNEAQ (reference sequence). V shed 6 bases, J shed 8 bases, and the junction held 10 bases outside the gene matches. This CDR3 is 15 amino acids long. The CDR3 DNA reads TGTGCCAGCAGTGCGGAAGCGGGAGGGCGGTATGAGCAGTTCTTC. Its translation is CASSAEAGGRYEQFF.

The chain combines TRBV2 with TRBJ1-2, with TRBD1 matching 9 bases. Germline values: CDR1 SNHLY, CDR2 FYNNEI. The CDR3 has 15 residues. Trimming cost V 6 bases and J 5 bases; bases outside gene matches: 10. This CDR3 is CASRTPGQGGYGYTF. The CDR3 bases are TGTGCCAGCAGGACTCCGGGACAGGGAGGGTATGGCTACACCTTC.

Concerning this clone itself: A read error may account for a junction end that differs from germline. The rearrangement uses TRBV3-1 (or the pseudogene TRBV3-2) and TRBJ1-4; the match to TRBD1 covers 7 bases. In germline, CDR1 is LGHDT, CDR2 YNNKEL (reference sequence). The CDR3 runs 14 residues. The DNA of the CDR3 is TGTGCCAGCAGCCAAACAGGGGCTGATGAAAAACTGTTCTTT. It codes for CASSQTGADEKLFF.

This chain joins TRBV19 and TRBJ1-1, with D unclear. Trimming left V 2 bases short and J 5 bases short, with 9 bases between. The germline CDR1 and CDR2 sequences are LNHDA and SQIVND (reference sequence). The length of the CDR3 is 13 residues. DNA for the CDR3: TGTGCCAGTAGTATAATCGGGATAACTGAAGCTTTCTTT. The encoded protein is CASSIIGITEAFF.

The chain is built from TRBV9 and TRBJ2-1; 9 nucleotides agree with TRBD2. Looked up from germline, CDR1 is SGDLS and CDR2 is YYNGEE. The CDR3 is made up of 17 amino acids. The J segment lost 0 bases and the V segment lost 1 base, leaving 5 bases of the junction unmatched. CDR3 DNA: TGTGCCAGCAGCGTAAATGGACTAGCGAACTCCTACAATGAGCAGTTCTTC. Encoded protein: CASSVNGLANSYNEQFF.

This sequence joins TRBV15 and TRBJ1-3; no firm D call. The CDR3 sequence is 17 residues long. V lost 5 bases to trimming and J lost 0 bases, with 17 bases between them. CDR1 is LNHNV and CDR2 is YYDKDF in the germline V gene (reference sequence). Here the CDR3 reads CATSLHAGPFSGNTIYF. In DNA, the CDR3 is TGTGCCACCAGCCTCCACGCAGGCCCCTTCTCTGGAAACACCATATATTTT.

This sequence joins TRBV11-2 and TRBJ2-7; TRBD2 agrees at 9 bases. Germline CDR1 is SGHAT and CDR2 is FQNNGV. V lost 5 bases, J lost 7 bases, and 15 bases stayed unmatched. The CDR3 is made up of 16 amino acids. The CDR3 DNA follows: TGTGCCAGCAGCAGGGGGCTTGCGGGAGGGCCTGGAGAGCAGTACGTC. Protein: CASSRGLAGGPGEQYV.

This sequence joins TRBV2 and TRBJ2-5; the match to TRBD2 covers 7 bases. The germline CDR1 and CDR2 sequences are SNHLY and FYNNEI. The CDR3 is 14 amino acids. Germline trimming cut 4 bases from V and 4 bases from J; bases unmatched to any gene: 6. The CDR3 DNA is TGTGCCAGCAGTGCACACTTAGCGGGAGAGACCCAGTACTTC. It translates to CASSAHLAGETQYF.

The chain couples TRBV5-1 to TRBJ2-7; 10 nucleotides match TRBD2. This CDR3 has 15 residues. CDR1 is SGHRS and CDR2 is YFSETQ in the germline V gene. With V trimmed by 4 bases and J by 0 bases, 4 bases remained unmatched. The CDR3: CASSPLAGVSYEQYF. In DNA, the CDR3 is TGCGCCAGCAGCCCTCTAGCGGGAGTCTCCTACGAGCAGTACTTC.

The J gene is TRBJ2-3, the V gene TRBV2; 10 bases are shared with TRBD1. CDR3 size: 15 residues. V lost 3 bases, J lost 2 bases, and 2 bases stayed unmatched. The germline gives CDR1 SNHLY, CDR2 FYNNEI. The CDR3 here is CASSEDRGYTDTQYF. CDR3 nucleotides: TGTGCCAGCAGTGAGGACAGGGGGTACACAGATACGCAGTATTTT.

The chain couples TRBV7-9 to TRBJ2-3, with D possibly matching TRBD1 (6 bases). V lost 5 bases and J 2 bases, leaving 11 bases between the germline ends. CDR1 and CDR2 (germline): SEHNR, FQNEAQ (reference sequence). The CDR3 covers 14 residues. Here the CDR3 DNA reads TGTGCCAGCAGCCCCCGGACAGTCACAGATACGCAGTATTTT. Its protein is CASSPRTVTDTQYF.

In this sample, this clone turned up a few times. The chain couples TRBV7-6 to TRBJ1-1; no reliable D call. The CDR3 runs 15 residues. The V and J ends lost 5 bases and 3 bases respectively, with 16 bases between them. Germline lookup yields CDR1 SGHVS and CDR2 FNYEAQ. Here the CDR3 reads CASSTYAGRDTEAFF. The CDR3 nucleotides are TGTGCCAGCAGCACCTATGCGGGCCGAGACACTGAAGCTTTCTTT.

The rearrangement joins TRBV11-3 to TRBJ1-1; D might be TRBD1 (5 bases). With 3 bases removed from V and 8 bases from J, the gap between germline ends came to 10 bases. Germline V gene sequence: CDR1 SGHNT, CDR2 YENEEA. The CDR3 length is 12 residues. DNA of the CDR3: TGTGCCAGCAGCTTCAGCGGGGCGGAAGCTTTCTTT. Translating gives CASSFSGAEAFF. Using reference TRBV11-3 and TRBJ1-1 for the parts outside the CDR3, the full variable domain is EAGVVQSPRYKIIEKKQPVAFWCNPISGHNTLYWYLQNLGQGPELLIRYENEEAVDDSQLPKDRFSAERLKGVDSTLKIQPAELGDSAVYLCASSFSGAEAFFGQGTRLTVV.

This clone appeared once. This chain joins TRBV9 and TRBJ2-1, with a weak D call TRBD2 (5 bases). The CDR3 loop spans 15 amino acids. Looked up from germline, CDR1 is SGDLS and CDR2 is YYNGEE. The germline V and J ends were trimmed by 0 bases and 12 bases, with 19 bases remaining between them. The CDR3 loop reads CASSVVGDRGSGQFF. DNA of the CDR3: TGTGCCAGCAGCGTAGTGGGTGATCGAGGGAGCGGGCAGTTCTTC. Drawing the rest from reference TRBV9 and TRBJ2-1, the complete variable domain is DSGVTQTPKHLITATGQRVTLRCSPRSGDLSVYWYQQSLDQGLQFLIQYYNGEERAKGNILERFSAQQFPDLHSELNLSSLELGDSALYFCASSVVGDRGSGQFFGPGTRLTVL.

The rearrangement links TRBV6-5 to TRBJ1-2; maybe TRBD1 (5 bases). CDR1 is MNHEY and CDR2 is SVGAGI in the germline V gene. V lost 6 bases to trimming and J lost 5 bases, with 10 bases between them. This CDR3 region has 12 residues. CDR3 DNA sequence: TGTGCCAGCAGGGAGGGGTTTTATGGCTACACCTTC. Translating gives CASREGFYGYTF.

The rearrangement uses TRBV19 and TRBJ2-1, with D tentatively TRBD2 (5 bases). Germline CDR1 LNHDA, CDR2 SQIVND (reference sequence). Between the trimmed V and J ends, which lost 6 bases and 0 bases, there was a span of 15 bases. The CDR3 has 16 residues. For the CDR3, the DNA is TGTGCCAGTAGCCCCGTGAGCGGTAGCTCCTACAATGAGCAGTTCTTC. It codes for CASSPVSGSSYNEQFF.

The chain joins TRBV12-5 to TRBJ2-1; D is ambiguous. Germline CDR1 is LGHNT and CDR2 is FRNRAP. With 5 bases removed from V and 6 bases from J, the gap between germline ends came to 14 bases. This CDR3 has 14 amino acids. The CDR3, as DNA: TGTGCTAGTGGTCACCCTGGGCCGGTCAATGAGCAGTTCTTC. Translation: CASGHPGPVNEQFF.

This clone was found a few times. The J gene is TRBJ2-7, the V gene TRBV6-5, with TRBD2 matching over 7 bases. This CDR3 has 15 amino acids. Germline CDR1 and CDR2: MNHEY and SVGAGI. Germline trimming cut 2 bases from V and 3 bases from J; bases unmatched to any gene: 7. The DNA of the CDR3 is TGTGCCAGCAGTTACACAGCGGGAAAATACTACGAGCAGTACTTC. Protein product: CASSYTAGKYYEQYF.

The chain combines TRBV4-2 with TRBJ1-2, with D maybe TRBD1 (5 bases). Germline CDR1 and CDR2: LGHNA and YNFKEQ. V lost 0 bases, J lost 5 bases, and 13 bases lay in between. The CDR3 covers 15 residues. CDR3 amino acids: CASSQDGALGYGYTF. Written as DNA, the CDR3 is TGTGCCAGCAGCCAAGATGGGGCATTGGGATATGGCTACACCTTC.

The chain employs TRBV19 and TRBJ1-6; 8 bases are shared with TRBD1. CDR3 size: 14 residues. V dropped 7 bases and J dropped 8; count of bases not matched to a gene: 7. Germline V CDR1 and CDR2: LNHDA, SQIVND (reference sequence). The CDR3 spells CASTPDREDSPLHF. Here the CDR3 DNA reads TGTGCCAGTACTCCGGACAGGGAAGATTCACCCCTCCACTTT.